This passage covers 7 T cell receptor beta chains from one sample sequenced in a study of T cells in Graves' hyperthyroidism and ophthalmopathy. It was RNA transcripts that yielded the amplified TCR beta CDR3 regions. First-round RT-PCR with HTBI primers amplified the TCR CDR3 region. TCRdb recomputed calls from the multiplex PCR reads with MiXCR, one row per CDR3 protein. The table records a few hundred thousand distinct CDR3 sequences, 15% to 19% of them present only once. The source material was blood. These receptors originate from a woman aged 18-35 years with Graves' hyperthyroidism that later progressed to Graves' ophthalmopathy.

This clonotype was observed many times. This chain uses TRBV7-9 with TRBJ2-7; the D is unclear. This CDR3 region has 11 residues. Between the trimmed V and J ends, which lost 6 bases and 4 bases, there was a span of 7 bases. Germline assignment: CDR1 SEHNR and CDR2 FQNEAQ (reference sequence). CDR3 coding DNA: TGTGCCAGCAGTCCCCTATACGAGCAGTACTTC. Amino acid sequence: CASSPLYEQYF.

This clonotype was observed at least ten times. The chain joins TRBV2 to TRBJ2-1, with D possibly matching TRBD1 (5 bases). This CDR3 has 15 amino acids. The V end was cut by 6 bases, the J end by 10 bases, with 22 bases between. The germline V gene encodes CDR1 SNHLY and CDR2 FYNNEI. The CDR3: CASSARAGSFGEQFF. The CDR3 DNA sequence: TGTGCCAGCAGCGCTCGGGCAGGGTCCTTCGGGGAGCAGTTCTTC. Complete variable domain (other parts from reference TRBV2 and TRBJ2-1): EPEVTQTPSHQVTQMGQEVILRCVPISNHLYFYWYRQILGQKVEFLVSFYNNEISEKSEIFDDQFSVERPDGSNFTLKIRSTKLEDSAMYFCASSARAGSFGEQFFGPGTRLTVL.

This clonotype was found many times. The rearrangement links TRBV6-2 or TRBV6-3 to TRBJ2-5; D is tentatively TRBD1 or TRBD2 (6 bases each). The CDR3 sequence is 14 residues long. CDR1 and CDR2 (germline): MNHEY, SVGEGT. V was pared by 6 bases and J by 1 base, with 12 bases between. This CDR3 is CASSPTGAQETQYF. The CDR3 region has the DNA TGTGCCAGCAGCCCTACGGGGGCCCAAGAGACCCAGTACTTC.

This sequence joins TRBV28 and TRBJ2-2; 8 nucleotides align to TRBD2. The J segment lost 0 bases and the V segment lost 3 bases, leaving 6 bases of the junction unmatched. CDR1 is MDHEN, CDR2 SYDVKM, per germline. The CDR3 length is 17 residues. For the CDR3, the DNA is TGTGCCAGCAGTTTTCCGGGCGGGAGGTCGAACACCGGGGAGCTGTTTTTT. The encoded protein is CASSFPGGRSNTGELFF.

This clonotype showed up many times. This chain links TRBV2 with TRBJ1-4; 7 bases align to TRBD1. Germline assignment: CDR1 SNHLY and CDR2 FYNNEI. The CDR3 is made up of 14 amino acids. V trimming: 5 bases; J trimming: 6 bases; junction bases outside the gene matches: 6. The CDR3 bases are TGTGCCAGCAGTCCCCGGGACAGTCATGAAAAACTGTTTTTT. Translating gives CASSPRDSHEKLFF.

The genes are TRBV9 and TRBJ1-4; 9 bases align to TRBD1. The germline V gene encodes CDR1 SGDLS and CDR2 YYNGEE. V trimming: 0 bases; J trimming: 6 bases; junction bases outside the gene matches: 3. This CDR3 contains 15 residues. The CDR3 nucleotides are TGTGCCAGCAGCGTAGCCGGGACAGGGTATGAAAAACTGTTTTTT. Encoded protein: CASSVAGTGYEKLFF.

In this sample, this clonotype turned up once. V and J are TRBV7-9 and TRBJ2-7, with 7 bases fitting TRBD2. The CDR3 is 15 residues long. From germline, CDR1 is SEHNR and CDR2 FQNEAQ (reference sequence). The V segment lost 5 bases and the J segment 0 bases; nucleotides outside the gene matches: 7. The CDR3 loop is CASSLPSGVSYEQYF. CDR3 nucleotides: TGTGCCAGCAGCCTACCTAGCGGCGTCTCCTACGAGCAGTACTTC. Together with reference TRBV7-9 and TRBJ2-7, the CDR3 gives the full variable domain: DTGVSQNPRHKITKRGQNVTFRCDPISEHNRLYWYRQTLGQGPEFLTYFQNEAQLEKSRLLSDRFSAERPKGSFSTLEIQRTEQGDSAMYLCASSLPSGVSYEQYFGPGTRLTVT.